Below, one TCR beta chain is given with its context. These data originate in a study of control samples from healthy donors and cancer patients. The repertoire was sequenced with immunoSEQ multiplex PCR; TCRdb's copy has only in-frame clones and lacks some. This sample has over 200,000 clones; over 70% occur once, and the top ten carry about an eighth. Looked up from germline, CDR1 is MDHEN and CDR2 is SYDVKM. Trimming at V came to 2 bases and at J to 1 base, leaving 1 base not matched to a gene. The CDR3 spans 15 residues. The sequence came from a woman in her fifties or sixties with lung cancer. The sequenced material came from PBMCs. The V and J genes are TRBV28 and TRBJ1-5; the match to TRBD1 covers 8 bases. The CDR3 sequence is CASSLQGASNQPQHF. The CDR3 region has the DNA TGTGCCAGCAGTTTACAGGGGGCAAGCAATCAGCCCCAGCATTTT.